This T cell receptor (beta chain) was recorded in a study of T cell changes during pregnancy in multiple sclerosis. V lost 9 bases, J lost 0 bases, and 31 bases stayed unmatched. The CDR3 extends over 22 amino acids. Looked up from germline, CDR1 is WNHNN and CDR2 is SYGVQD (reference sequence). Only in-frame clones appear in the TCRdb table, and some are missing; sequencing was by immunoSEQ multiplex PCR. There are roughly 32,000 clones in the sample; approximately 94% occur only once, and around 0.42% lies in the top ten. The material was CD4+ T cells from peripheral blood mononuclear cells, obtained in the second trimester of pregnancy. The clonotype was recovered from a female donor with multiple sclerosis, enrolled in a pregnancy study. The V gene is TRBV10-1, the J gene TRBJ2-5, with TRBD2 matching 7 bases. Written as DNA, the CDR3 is TGCGCCAGACTGGGACTATCCAAAGAGTATGAGAAAACTGAGAGAAACCAAGAGACCCAGTACTTC. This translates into CARLGLSKEYEKTERNQETQYF.